These T cell receptor beta chains were read from a single sample in a study of cytomegalovirus exposure and HLA in healthy donors. Assay: immunoSEQ multiplex PCR; the TCRdb copy retains only in-frame clones and omits some. The sample lists about 120,000 clones; around nine tenths were seen once. The source material was PBMCs. These receptors were obtained from a woman aged 18 to 35 in good health and CMV-seronegative. The CDR3 runs from the conserved cysteine through the conserved F or W. D genes are given only for firm matches. Some rows have no size entry. The others give once, few or many, or a class for an expanded clone.

d_call: -; clone_size: -; j_call: TRBJ2-5; cdr3_length: 15; v_call: TRBV11-3; cdr3_aa: CASSPRGGQTGTQYF; cdr3_nt: TGTGCCAGCAGCCCAAGGGGGGGACAAACGGGGACCCAGTACTTC
d_call: -; clone_size: -; j_call: TRBJ2-7; cdr3_length: 15; v_call: TRBV5-1; cdr3_aa: CASRVEQGQAYEQYF; cdr3_nt: TGCGCCAGCAGAGTAGAGCAGGGGCAAGCCTACGAGCAGTACTTC
d_call: TRBD1; clone_size: -; j_call: TRBJ2-7; cdr3_length: 13; v_call: TRBV9; cdr3_aa: CASSARQGSEQYF; cdr3_nt: TGTGCCAGCAGCGCCAGACAGGGGTCCGAGCAGTACTTC
d_call: -; clone_size: once; j_call: TRBJ1-5; cdr3_length: 15; v_call: TRBV28; cdr3_aa: CASSPVARVEQPQHF; cdr3_nt: TGTGCCAGCAGCCCTGTCGCCAGGGTTGAACAGCCCCAGCATTTT
d_call: -; clone_size: -; j_call: TRBJ1-4; cdr3_length: 15; v_call: TRBV30; cdr3_aa: CAWSVSPESNEKLFF; cdr3_nt: TGTGCCTGGAGTGTATCACCGGAGTCTAATGAAAAACTGTTTTTT
d_call: TRBD2; clone_size: -; j_call: TRBJ2-5; cdr3_length: 12; v_call: TRBV5-1; cdr3_aa: CASGAGQETQYF; cdr3_nt: TGCGCCAGCGGAGCGGGACAAGAGACCCAGTACTTC
d_call: TRBD2; clone_size: -; j_call: TRBJ2-5; cdr3_length: 18; v_call: TRBV11-2; cdr3_aa: CASRHTSGRSGVKETQYF; cdr3_nt: TGTGCCAGCAGACATACTAGCGGGAGATCGGGCGTCAAGGAGACCCAGTACTTC
d_call: -; clone_size: few; j_call: TRBJ2-1; cdr3_length: 14; v_call: TRBV6-4; cdr3_aa: CASSDSAGSNEQFF; cdr3_nt: TGTGCCAGCAGTGACTCGGCGGGATCCAATGAGCAGTTCTTC
d_call: -; clone_size: -; j_call: TRBJ2-7; cdr3_length: 16; v_call: TRBV27; cdr3_aa: CASSLWGTTTPYEQYF; cdr3_nt: TGTGCCAGCAGTTTATGGGGGACAACTACCCCCTACGAGCAGTACTTC
d_call: TRBD1; clone_size: few; j_call: TRBJ1-1; cdr3_length: 19; v_call: TRBV10-2; cdr3_aa: CASSYRGLIEKNAAREAFF; cdr3_nt: TGCGCCAGCAGCTACAGGGGGCTCATCGAGAAAAACGCCGCCCGTGAAGCTTTCTTT
d_call: TRBD1; clone_size: -; j_call: TRBJ1-2; cdr3_length: 16; v_call: TRBV6-5; cdr3_aa: CASSYTGTGTGIGYTF; cdr3_nt: TGTGCCAGCAGTTACACCGGGACAGGGACTGGTATTGGCTACACCTTC
d_call: TRBD1; clone_size: once; j_call: TRBJ2-7; cdr3_length: 16; v_call: TRBV5-6; cdr3_aa: CASSLLGTGGGYEQYF; cdr3_nt: TGTGCCAGCAGCTTGTTGGGGACAGGGGGCGGGTACGAGCAGTACTTC
d_call: TRBD2; clone_size: -; j_call: TRBJ2-7; cdr3_length: 15; v_call: TRBV10-2; cdr3_aa: CASSDTSGVSYEQYF; cdr3_nt: TGCGCCAGCAGTGATACTAGCGGGGTATCCTACGAGCAGTACTTC
d_call: TRBD2; clone_size: -; j_call: TRBJ2-1; cdr3_length: 17; v_call: TRBV15; cdr3_aa: CATSNPDGLAEHNEQFF; cdr3_nt: TGTGCCACCAGCAACCCGGACGGACTAGCGGAACACAATGAGCAGTTCTTC
d_call: -; clone_size: -; j_call: TRBJ1-3; cdr3_length: 16; v_call: TRBV6-6; cdr3_aa: CASRRGAGAQGNTIYF; cdr3_nt: TGTGCCAGCAGGCGGGGGGCAGGGGCGCAGGGAAACACCATATATTTT
d_call: TRBD2; clone_size: once; j_call: TRBJ2-1; cdr3_length: 13; v_call: TRBV2; cdr3_aa: CASSGLADNEQFF; cdr3_nt: TGTGCCAGCAGTGGGCTAGCGGACAATGAGCAGTTCTTC
d_call: TRBD2; clone_size: -; j_call: TRBJ2-2; cdr3_length: 19; v_call: TRBV15; cdr3_aa: CATSRLRRASGSDTGELFF; cdr3_nt: TGTGCCACCAGCAGACTTCGACGGGCTAGCGGGAGTGATACCGGGGAGCTGTTTTTT
d_call: TRBD2; clone_size: -; j_call: TRBJ2-1; cdr3_length: 14; v_call: TRBV7-8; cdr3_aa: CASSWTSGGNEQFF; cdr3_nt: TGTGCCAGCAGTTGGACTAGCGGGGGGAATGAGCAGTTCTTC
d_call: -; clone_size: -; j_call: TRBJ1-1; cdr3_length: 14; v_call: TRBV4-2; cdr3_aa: CASSQTPRGTEAFF; cdr3_nt: TGTGCCAGCAGCCAGACCCCGAGAGGCACTGAAGCTTTCTTT
d_call: TRBD1; clone_size: once; j_call: TRBJ2-2; cdr3_length: 14; v_call: TRBV7-3; cdr3_aa: CASSQDRRTGELFF; cdr3_nt: TGTGCCAGCAGCCAGGACAGGAGAACCGGGGAGCTGTTTTTT
d_call: -; clone_size: once; j_call: TRBJ2-3; cdr3_length: 16; v_call: TRBV5-8; cdr3_aa: CASSYPRGANTDTQYF; cdr3_nt: TGTGCCAGCAGCTACCCTAGGGGCGCCAACACAGATACGCAGTATTTT
d_call: -; clone_size: -; j_call: TRBJ2-4; cdr3_length: 13; v_call: TRBV6-6; cdr3_aa: CASRQVGKNIQYF; cdr3_nt: TGTGCCAGCAGACAGGTCGGCAAAAACATTCAGTACTTC
d_call: TRBD2; clone_size: once; j_call: TRBJ2-1; cdr3_length: 15; v_call: TRBV10-1; cdr3_aa: CASSVSGRAINEQFF; cdr3_nt: TGCGCCAGCAGCGTGAGCGGGAGGGCCATCAATGAGCAGTTCTTC
d_call: -; clone_size: once; j_call: TRBJ2-7; cdr3_length: 14; v_call: TRBV7-9; cdr3_aa: CASSLVGRGYEQYF; cdr3_nt: TGTGCCAGCAGCTTAGTTGGCAGGGGTTACGAGCAGTACTTC